This T cell receptor beta chain came from a study of T cells in Graves' hyperthyroidism and ophthalmopathy (dated by TCRdb to about 2019). About the investigation overall: Peripheral blood samples were taken at the time of initial diagnosis, prior to any treatment. The 75 to 100 discovery patients were randomly split 7:3 into training and test sets. In addition, the study compared T-cell repertoires in thyroid tissue and in blood from six Graves' hyperthyroidism patients. TCR V-J signatures able to tell the groups apart were searched for in a discovery cohort of 95 or so patients, of whom about 40 had Graves' ophthalmopathy and around 57 had stable Graves' hyperthyroidism. After sampling, hyperthyroidism patients received methimazole starting at 30 mg daily, and ophthalmopathy patients received high-dose intravenous methylprednisolone. Prospective prediction of ophthalmopathy was tested in an independent validation cohort of 18 to 20 hyperthyroidism patients and some 17 patients who later progressed to ophthalmopathy. The paper describes TCR Vbeta CDR3 sequencing of 140 or so peripheral blood samples, made up of 43 ophthalmopathy patients, approximately 76 hyperthyroidism patients and 17 progressor patients.

The TCR beta CDR3 regions were amplified from the RNA transcripts. The first round of RT-PCR for the TCR CDR3 was performed with the HTBI primer set and the Qiagen OneStep RT-PCR kit. A second multiplex PCR round built the libraries, followed by size selection and purification. Paired-end sequencing of the libraries was performed with 100 bp reads on an Illumina HiSeq2000. The study's own analysis went as follows. SOAPnuke was used to process the raw data, throwing out any read that contained adapters or uncalled bases, had a mean Phred below 15, or lacked an exact constant-primer or identifier match. COPE v1.2.5 was used to merge high-quality paired reads, and clonotypes were defined as unique nucleotide sequences. Clonotypes were aligned to IMGT TRBV, TRBD and TRBJ reference segments using MiTCR v1.1. The analysis included only V-J combinations with a frequency above 0.0001, which together covered more than 98% of the repertoires. A TCS score was defined as the ratio between F50 (clonal expansion) and ExV (chaos), using BLOSUM62-based TCRdist between CDR3 peptides within each V-J. Welch's t-statistics and random forest reduced around 520 V-J features to about 12, which were used in a naive Bayes classifier (R e1071). In-frame beta chains were kept once TCRdb had trimmed the public reads at Q25 with fastp and called clones with MiXCR. Entries are consolidated by CDR3 protein sequence, retaining the most common genes and DNA. The V and J calls and clone size come from TCRdb's table, not from the authors' own analysis. In all, the sample holds about 570,000 distinct CDR3 sequences, and 14% of those were seen once. The ten largest make up about 15% of the sample.

Counted from cysteine to phenylalanine, this CDR3 has 16 amino acids. CDR3 DNA only is kept here, 48 bases in frame from base 1. Here V drops 5 bases and J drops 6 bases, and the junction holds 9 bases not matched to any gene. CDR1 DFQATT and CDR2 SNEGSKA were looked up in the germline V gene (reference sequence). Broader findings and caveats from the paper: Blood samples also contained most of the expanded thyroid clonotypes (frequency above 0.001), which suggests that blood repertoires may reflect thyroid immune responses. A 13 V-J signature model separated ophthalmopathy from stable hyperthyroidism, with about 90% sensitivity and roughly 81% specificity in cross-validation and 80%/75% in testing. No statistical method was used to fix the sample size in advance, and group allocation was not hidden from the investigators. In validation, progression to ophthalmopathy was predicted by the model with 65% to 71% sensitivity and 72% to 85% specificity, a median of approximately 6.5 months before onset.

At least ten counts were recorded for this clonotype. No antigen is known for it. Base qualities are missing; no much larger clone stands one base away. Stable Graves' hyperthyroidism was defined as no progression to ophthalmopathy during 18 months of follow-up. Hyperthyroidism patients were newly diagnosed, with disease duration under 2 months, and aged 18 to 65 years. The study excluded patients with uncontrolled infections, other autoimmune diseases, pregnancy or lactation. Diagnoses relied on clinical symptoms, serum thyroxine and TRAb, thyroid ultrasound and orbital computed tomography. Ficoll-Paque density gradient centrifugation was used to isolate PBMCs from under 11 ml of fresh peripheral blood. Total RNA was extracted using Trizol reagent, and RNA quality was assessed on an Agilent 2100 Bioanalyzer.

The sample consisted of blood. The rearranged segments are TRBV20-1 and TRBJ2-1, with 14 middle bases fitting TRBD2. The sequence derives from a woman aged 40 to 55 with Graves' hyperthyroidism. The bases are TGCAGTGCTTTAGGGACTAGCGGGAGTCGGTCCAATGAGCAGTTCTTC. This is translated as CSALGTSGSRSNEQFF.